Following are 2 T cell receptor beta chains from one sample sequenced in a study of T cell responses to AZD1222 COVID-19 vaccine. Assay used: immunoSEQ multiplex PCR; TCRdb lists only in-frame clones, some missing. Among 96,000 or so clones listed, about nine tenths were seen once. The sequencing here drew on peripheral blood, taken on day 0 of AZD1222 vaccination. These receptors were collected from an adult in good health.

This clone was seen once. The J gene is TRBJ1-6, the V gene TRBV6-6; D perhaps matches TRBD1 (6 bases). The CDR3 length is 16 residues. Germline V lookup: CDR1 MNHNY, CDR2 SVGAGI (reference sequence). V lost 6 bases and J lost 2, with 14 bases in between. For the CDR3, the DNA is TGTGCCAGCAGCCACCGGGGGACAACCTATAATTCACCCCTCCACTTT. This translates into CASSHRGTTYNSPLHF.

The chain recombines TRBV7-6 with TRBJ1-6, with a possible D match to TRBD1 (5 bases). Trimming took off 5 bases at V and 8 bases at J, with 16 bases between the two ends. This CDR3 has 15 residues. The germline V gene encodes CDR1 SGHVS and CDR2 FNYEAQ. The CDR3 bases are TGTGCCAGCAGCCGAGGTGGGACCTACTATTCACCCCTCCACTTT. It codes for CASSRGGTYYSPLHF. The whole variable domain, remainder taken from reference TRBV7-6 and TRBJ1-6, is GAGVSQSPRYKVTKRGQDVALRCDPISGHVSLYWYRQALGQGPEFLTYFNYEAQQDKSGLPNDRFSAERPEGSISTLTIQRTEQRDSAMYRCASSRGGTYYSPLHFGNGTRLTVT.